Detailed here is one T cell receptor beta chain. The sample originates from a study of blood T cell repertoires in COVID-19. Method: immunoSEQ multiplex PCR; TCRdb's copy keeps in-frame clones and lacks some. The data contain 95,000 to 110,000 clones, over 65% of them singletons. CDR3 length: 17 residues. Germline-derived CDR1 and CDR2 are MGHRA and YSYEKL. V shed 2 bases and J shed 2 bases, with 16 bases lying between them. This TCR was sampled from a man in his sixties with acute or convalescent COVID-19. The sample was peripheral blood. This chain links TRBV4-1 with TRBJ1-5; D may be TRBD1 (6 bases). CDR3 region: CASSQLTGGRGNQPQHF. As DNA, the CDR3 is TGCGCCAGCAGCCAACTTACCGGGGGGCGCGGCAATCAGCCCCAGCATTTT.